Shown below are 27 T cell receptor beta chains from a single sample sequenced in a study of blood T cells in healthy people across ages (dated by TCRdb to between 2015 and 2016). Library preparation used 5' RACE. A second PCR of about 6 to 11 cycles was performed with a sample-barcoded 5' primer and a J-beta primer mix. Using fastp trimming at Q25 and MiXCR clonotype assembly, TCRdb reanalyzed the public sequencing data and kept in-frame beta chains. Identical CDR3 protein sequences are pooled into one entry, listed with their most common genes and DNA. The table for this sample lists around 2 million distinct CDR3 sequences; around 40% of them were counted only once. Clones ranked in the top ten supply more than 20% of the sample. What was sequenced was blood. These receptors came from a human donor in good health.

The CDR3 reads CASSLRGQRSYEQYF. The CDR3 bases are TGCGCCAGCAGCTTGAGAGGGCAAAGGTCCTACGAGCAGTACTTC. This chain connects TRBV5-1 to TRBJ2-7; the D gene is possibly TRBD2 (5 bases). This CDR3 contains 15 residues. Germline V gives CDR1 SGHRS, CDR2 YFSETQ. The ends were cut back, 1 base at V and 1 base at J, with 12 bases in the middle.

The chain is built from TRBV29-1 and TRBJ2-7; D gene ambiguous. The germline gives CDR1 SQVTM, CDR2 ANQGSEA. The CDR3 loop spans 12 amino acids. V lost 7 bases and J lost 5, with 15 bases in between. CDR3 nucleotide sequence: TGCAGCGCTGGGTGGACCGAGGACGAGCAGTACTTC. The encoded protein is CSAGWTEDEQYF.

The chain has TRBV5-5 and TRBJ2-4; D gene ambiguous. The germline V gene has CDR1 SGHKS and CDR2 YYEKEE (reference sequence). Trimming removed 4 bases from V and 0 bases from J, with 11 bases in between. This CDR3 spans 15 amino acids. CDR3 sequence reads: CASSPRGIAKNIQYF. The CDR3 nucleotides are TGTGCCAGCAGCCCCCGAGGAATAGCCAAAAACATTCAGTACTTC.

V is TRBV15 and J is TRBJ2-6; possibly TRBD2 for D (6 bases). The CDR3 totals 18 residues. Germline CDR1 reads LNHNV; CDR2 reads YYDKDF (reference sequence). V dropped 1 base and J dropped 0 bases, with 13 bases sitting between them. This chain's CDR3 is CATSRGRRAPSGANVLTF. The CDR3, as DNA: TGTGCCACCAGCAGAGGCCGGAGGGCCCCCTCTGGGGCCAACGTCCTGACTTTC. Filled out from reference TRBV15 and TRBJ2-6, the complete variable domain reads DAMVIQNPRYQVTQFGKPVTLSCSQTLNHNVMYWYQQKSSQAPKLLFHYYDKDFNNEADTPDNFQSRRPNTSFCFLDIRSPGLGDTAMYLCATSRGRRAPSGANVLTFGAGSRLTVL.

This chain uses TRBV7-9 with TRBJ1-2, with D perhaps TRBD1 (5 bases). The ends were cut back, 5 bases at V and 4 bases at J, with 14 bases in the middle. This CDR3 is built from 14 residues. Looked up from germline, CDR1 is SEHNR and CDR2 is FQNEAQ (reference sequence). CDR3 sequence reads: CASSEWQGGYGYTF. CDR3 coding DNA: TGTGCCAGCAGCGAGTGGCAGGGTGGCTATGGCTACACCTTC.

In this sample, this clonotype turned up a few times. The V and J genes are TRBV7-9 and TRBJ2-1; D gene unclear. V lost 5 bases and J 5 bases, leaving 16 bases between the germline ends. Germline loops: CDR1 SEHNR, CDR2 FQNEAQ (reference sequence). This CDR3 is built from 15 residues. The CDR3 DNA reads as TGTGCCAGCAGCCCCCGTGTGACTGGTAACAATGAGCAGTTCTTC. It codes for CASSPRVTGNNEQFF.

This clonotype was picked up a small number of times. The V and J genes are TRBV6-2 or TRBV6-3 and TRBJ1-1; D gene ambiguous. V lost 5 bases, J lost 6 bases, and 7 bases lay in between. CDR3 length: 11 residues. CDR1 and CDR2 from the germline V gene are MNHEY and SVGEGT. In DNA, the CDR3 is TGTGCCAGCAGTAACTGGCCTGAAGCTTTCTTT. Amino acids: CASSNWPEAFF.

This clonotype showed up many times. This chain connects TRBV4-2 to TRBJ2-4; TRBD2 might be the D (6 bases). Germline V gives CDR1 LGHNA, CDR2 YNFKEQ. The CDR3 loop spans 14 amino acids. V gave up 4 bases and J gave up 13 bases, with 20 bases separating them. The CDR3: CASSPRDSLGEQYF. CDR3 sequence (DNA): TGTGCCAGCAGCCCCCGGGACTCCCTCGGGGAGCAGTACTTC.

Details on this clonotype: This could be a read error, since a much larger clone is one nucleotide away. The chain carries TRBV20-1 and TRBJ2-5; no firm D call. Trimming cost V 2 bases and J 11 bases, with 15 bases left between them. The CDR3 totals 12 residues. Germline loops: CDR1 DFQATT, CDR2 SNEGSKA (reference sequence). CDR3 protein: CSARRVQNEQYF. The CDR3 DNA sequence: TGCAGTGCTAGAAGGGTACAGAATGAGCAGTACTTC.

This chain uses TRBV2 with TRBJ2-5, with D uncertain. The V end was cut by 3 bases, the J end by 5 bases, with 10 bases between. From germline, CDR1 is SNHLY and CDR2 FYNNEI. CDR3 size: 13 residues. As DNA, the CDR3 is TGTGCCAGCAGTGACCGAACGAGGGAGACCCAGTACTTC. As protein: CASSDRTRETQYF.

This clonotype was seen a handful of times. The chain recombines TRBV7-2 with TRBJ2-1; the D gene is possibly TRBD1 (6 bases). CDR3 size: 14 residues. Germline lookup yields CDR1 SGHTA and CDR2 FQGNSA. Deletions cut 7 bases from V and 6 bases from J, with 16 bases between. Written as DNA, the CDR3 is TGTGCCAGCACCGCAGGGCGGACAGTCAATGAGCAGTTCTTC. Its translation is CASTAGRTVNEQFF.

The J gene is TRBJ2-3, the V gene TRBV9; 8 bases are shared with TRBD2. Trimming cost V 3 bases and J 4 bases; bases outside gene matches: 10. Germline CDR1 and CDR2: SGDLS and YYNGEE. The CDR3 consists of 16 residues. In nucleotides, the CDR3 is TGTGCCAGCAGCGAGCCGGGGACTAGGGGGTCAGATACGCAGTATTTT. This codes for CASSEPGTRGSDTQYF.

This chain connects TRBV30 to TRBJ2-4; the match to TRBD2 covers 7 bases. The J call may be mistaken, given a closer DNA end match to TRBJ2-5. Germline assignment: CDR1 GTSNPN and CDR2 SVGIG (reference sequence). The CDR3 is 13 residues long. The CDR3 protein is CAWSMGLQETQYF. The CDR3 DNA follows: TGTGCCTGGAGCATGGGACTACAAGAGACCCAGTACTTC.

V and J are TRBV15 and TRBJ1-5, with D perhaps TRBD1 (6 bases). V lost 7 bases and J lost 3, with 16 bases in between. The CDR3 extends over 15 amino acids. Germline CDR1 reads LNHNV; CDR2 reads YYDKDF (reference sequence). The CDR3, as DNA: TGTGCCACCAACGAAGCAGGGGCCCACAATCAGCCCCAGCATTTT. It codes for CATNEAGAHNQPQHF.

The genes are TRBV29-1 and TRBJ2-5, with D perhaps TRBD1 or TRBD2 (5 bases each). This CDR3 contains 12 residues. The germline V gene has CDR1 SQVTM and CDR2 ANQGSEA. V lost 4 bases and J 7 bases, leaving 13 bases between the germline ends. The chain's CDR3 is CSVVWGSGTQYF. DNA for the CDR3: TGCAGCGTTGTATGGGGGTCAGGGACCCAGTACTTC. Looking up the rest from reference TRBV29-1 and TRBJ2-5 gives the full variable domain: SAVISQKPSRDICQRGTSLTIQCQVDSQVTMMFWYRQQPGQSLTLIATANQGSEATYESGFVIDKFPISRPNLTFSTLTVSNMSPEDSSIYLCSVVWGSGTQYFGPGTRLLVL.

This sequence joins TRBV5-6 and TRBJ2-1, with D hard to call. Germline V gene sequence: CDR1 SGHDT, CDR2 YYEEEE. Trimming took off 0 bases at V and 9 bases at J, with 10 bases between the two ends. The CDR3 is made up of 13 amino acids. The CDR3 sequence is CASSLGSTPEQFF. CDR3 sequence (DNA): TGTGCCAGCAGCTTGGGGAGCACTCCTGAGCAGTTCTTC. The variable domain in full, with the rest retrieved from reference TRBV5-6 and TRBJ2-1, is DAGVTQSPTHLIKTRGQQVTLRCSPKSGHDTVSWYQQALGQGPQFIFQYYEEEERQRGNFPDRFSGHQFPNYSSELNVNALLLGDSALYLCASSLGSTPEQFFGPGTRLTVL.

The rearrangement joins TRBV5-1 to TRBJ2-5, with D uncertain. Trimming removed 4 bases from V and 1 base from J, with 11 bases in between. From germline, CDR1 is SGHRS and CDR2 YFSETQ. The CDR3 has 14 residues. CDR3 protein: CASSVGQIQETQYF. As DNA, the CDR3 is TGCGCCAGCAGCGTCGGGCAGATCCAAGAGACCCAGTACTTC.

CDR3 bases: TGTGCCAGCAGCTTACGCGTAGCGGGGGGGCCCCTCTACGAGCAGTACTTC. Its protein product is CASSLRVAGGPLYEQYF. The rearrangement uses TRBV7-2 and TRBJ2-7; 11 nucleotides align to TRBD2. V was clipped by 2 bases and J by 3 bases; unmatched bases: 9. This CDR3 has 17 residues. The germline CDR1 and CDR2 sequences are SGHTA and FQGNSA.

The chain is built from TRBV4-3 and TRBJ1-3; D call uncertain. The CDR3 consists of 14 residues. Trimming removed 0 bases at V and 4 bases at J, with 7 bases between. Germline-derived CDR1 and CDR2 are LGHNA and YSLEER. CDR3 sequence: CASSQDTVGNTIYF. CDR3 bases: TGCGCCAGCAGCCAAGATACAGTCGGAAACACCATATATTTT.

The J gene is TRBJ2-1, the V gene TRBV7-2, with 15 bases fitting TRBD2. The germline gives CDR1 SGHTA, CDR2 FQGNSA. Trimming took 5 bases from V and 12 from J; bases not matched to a gene: 8. The CDR3 consists of 15 residues. The CDR3 nucleotides are TGTGCCAGCAGCCCCGGACTAGCGGGGGGGTACGGGCAGTTCTTC. It is translated as CASSPGLAGGYGQFF.

The chain combines TRBV28 with TRBJ2-3; possibly TRBD1 or TRBD2 for D (5 bases each). This CDR3 spans 16 amino acids. Germline V gene sequence: CDR1 MDHEN, CDR2 SYDVKM. The V and J ends lost 6 bases and 0 bases respectively, with 16 bases between them. The CDR3 DNA reads as TGTGCCAGCAGGGGAACCGGGACCGTGAGCACAGATACGCAGTATTTT. Protein sequence: CASRGTGTVSTDTQYF.

The CDR3 region is CASSIRVGTDTQYF. CDR3 in DNA: TGTGCCAGCTCTATCAGGGTTGGCACAGATACGCAGTATTTT. The genes are TRBV3-1 and TRBJ2-3; maybe TRBD1 (5 bases). The CDR3 spans 14 residues. V was shortened by 8 bases and J by 1 base, with 13 bases between the two germline ends. Germline CDR1 and CDR2: LGHDT and YNNKEL (reference sequence).

J is TRBJ1-2 and V is TRBV7-9, with D hard to call. The germline V and J ends were trimmed by 1 base and 2 bases, with 11 bases remaining between them. The germline gives CDR1 SEHNR, CDR2 FQNEAQ (reference sequence). The CDR3 has 15 residues. In DNA form, the CDR3 reads TGTGCCAGCAGCTTAGTATTCGGTCAGAACTATGGCTACACCTTC. This encodes CASSLVFGQNYGYTF.

The chain is built from TRBV5-1 and TRBJ1-2; D unclear. V was trimmed by 2 bases and J by 4 bases, leaving 9 bases between them. Germline CDR1 is SGHRS and CDR2 is YFSETQ. This CDR3 comprises 13 residues. CDR3 region: CASSFDALYGYTF. The CDR3 DNA is TGCGCCAGCAGCTTCGACGCTCTCTATGGCTACACCTTC.

This clonotype appeared a few times. Relative to the germline gene, one junction end is altered; a read error may explain this. The chain combines TRBV29-1 with TRBJ1-4; maybe TRBD1 (6 bases). This CDR3 is built from 12 residues. The germline gives CDR1 SQVTM, CDR2 ANQGSEA. The CDR3 spells CSAEQGGEKLFF. CDR3 nucleotide sequence: TGCAGCGCTGAACAGGGAGGGGAAAAACTGTTTTTT.

The genes are TRBV20-1 and TRBJ1-1, with a possible D match to TRBD1 (5 bases). V was trimmed by 5 bases and J by 5 bases, leaving 12 bases between them. The germline V gene encodes CDR1 DFQATT and CDR2 SNEGSKA (reference sequence). The length of the CDR3 is 12 residues. In nucleotides, the CDR3 is TGCAGTGCTCAACAGGCTTTGACTGAAGCTTTCTTT. Amino acid sequence: CSAQQALTEAFF.

This clonotype has a handful of counts. The chain combines TRBV4-1 with TRBJ1-2, with a tentative D call TRBD1 (6 bases). Germline CDR1 is MGHRA and CDR2 is YSYEKL. V was shortened by 4 bases and J by 0 bases, with 18 bases between the two germline ends. This CDR3 is 17 amino acids long. Here the CDR3 DNA reads TGCGCCAGCAGCCCCTTTCTCGGGAGGGGGACTAACTATGGCTACACCTTC. Amino acid sequence: CASSPFLGRGTNYGYTF.